This T cell receptor beta chain is drawn from a study of blood T cells in healthy people across ages. Study-wide findings and caveats: The study found more naive CD4+ cells and higher diversity in long-lived than aged donors. Across samples, TCR beta diversity tracked strongly with naive T cell percentage.

Using a J-beta primer mix together with a sample-barcoded 5' primer, a second PCR was run for roughly 7 to 11 cycles. MiXCR, run by TCRdb on the 5' RACE reads, gives a single entry per CDR3 protein. The sample holds about 1 million distinct CDR3 sequences; 40% to 45% are singletons and the top ten take 18%. V gave up 3 bases and J gave up 5 bases, with 13 bases separating them. Germline V lookup: CDR1 SGHRS, CDR2 YFSETQ. This CDR3 contains 14 residues. This clonotype was counted only a few times. Its antigen is not known. The rearrangement joins TRBV5-1 to TRBJ2-3, with D perhaps given as TRBD1 or TRBD2 (6 bases each). The receptor's source is a woman in her sixties in good health. The sequencing input was blood. DNA for the CDR3: TGCGCCAGCAGCTATGACAGGAGGGTAGATACGCAGTATTTT. Translating it yields CASSYDRRVDTQYF.